These 31 T cell receptor beta chains were sequenced from one sample in a study of OX40 agonist ivuxolimab in advanced cancers. Sequencing was performed with immunoSEQ multiplex PCR; in TCRdb, only in-frame clones are kept and a portion is missing. The sample yields roughly 100,000 clones, about 90% seen once. Sequencing used CD4+ or CD8+ T cells sorted from blood, obtained in a trial of the OX40 agonist ivuxolimab. All receptors derive from an adult with an advanced solid tumor such as melanoma, head and neck, liver or kidney cancer.

The V gene is TRBV5-1, the J gene TRBJ2-3; 11 nucleotides line up with TRBD2. CDR1 is SGHRS, CDR2 YFSETQ, per germline. This CDR3 comprises 15 residues. V dropped 3 bases and J dropped 4; count of bases not matched to a gene: 4. CDR3 amino acids: CASSYGTSGSDTQYF. CDR3 in DNA: TGCGCCAGCAGCTACGGGACTAGCGGCTCAGATACGCAGTATTTT.

The CDR3 DNA reads as TGTGCCAGCAGTCTTCGACAGAGTTTAAGGCTCTACGAGCAGTACTTC. As protein: CASSLRQSLRLYEQYF. The rearrangement uses TRBV27 and TRBJ2-7; a possible D gene is TRBD1 (5 bases). There are 16 residues in the CDR3. Trimming took off 5 bases at V and 3 bases at J, with 20 bases between the two ends. CDR1 and CDR2 (germline): MNHEY, SMNVEV (reference sequence).

CDR3 DNA: TGTGCCAGCAGACAACAACACAGGGAAAAGGCTTTCTTT. Translating gives CASRQQHREKAFF. V and J are TRBV7-2 and TRBJ1-1; D is possibly TRBD1 (6 bases). CDR3 length: 13 residues. Trimming shortened V by 6 bases and J by 11 bases, and 19 bases separated the two germline ends. Germline V gene sequence: CDR1 SGHTA, CDR2 FQGNSA.

V and J are TRBV6-6 and TRBJ2-7, with TRBD1 identical over 7 bases. CDR1 and CDR2 (germline): MNHNY, SVGAGI (reference sequence). V shed 6 bases and J 5 bases; nucleotides not matched to a gene: 10. This CDR3 is built from 14 residues. The CDR3 sequence: CASRVGQTGHEQYF. The CDR3 coding sequence is TGTGCCAGCAGAGTGGGACAGACAGGTCACGAGCAGTACTTC.

The chain joins TRBV5-1 to TRBJ2-7, with D unclear. The CDR3 is made up of 15 amino acids. Trimming shortened V by 0 bases and J by 3 bases, and 13 bases separated the two germline ends. CDR1 and CDR2 from the germline V gene are SGHRS and YFSETQ. CDR3 amino acids: CASSLEENPYYEQYF. The CDR3, as DNA: TGCGCCAGCAGCTTGGAGGAGAACCCTTACTACGAGCAGTACTTC.

J is TRBJ2-5 and V is TRBV6-5; TRBD2 is a possible D gene (6 bases). The germline V gene encodes CDR1 MNHEY and CDR2 SVGAGI. CDR3 length: 14 amino acids. The V end lost 6 bases, the J end lost 5 bases, and 16 bases lay between the germline ends. This CDR3 is CASSSRAGRETQYF. In DNA form, the CDR3 reads TGTGCCAGCAGCTCTCGGGCGGGGAGGGAGACCCAGTACTTC.

J is TRBJ2-3 and V is TRBV27; 13 nucleotides line up with TRBD2. The germline gives CDR1 MNHEY, CDR2 SMNVEV (reference sequence). Germline trimming cut 6 bases from V and 4 bases from J; bases unmatched to any gene: 1. CDR3 size: 14 residues. The CDR3 loop is CASRGLAGSDTQYF. The CDR3 DNA sequence: TGTGCCAGCAGGGGACTAGCGGGGTCAGATACGCAGTATTTT.

The rearrangement links TRBV9 to TRBJ2-1, with TRBD1 identical over 10 bases. Germline V lookup: CDR1 SGDLS, CDR2 YYNGEE. The V gene end was trimmed by 2 bases and the J gene end by 3 bases; junction bases not matched to a gene: 8. This CDR3 comprises 17 residues. CDR3: CASSVHGTGEGYNEQFF. The CDR3 DNA reads as TGTGCCAGCAGCGTTCATGGGACAGGGGAGGGCTACAATGAGCAGTTCTTC.

The chain uses TRBV5-1 and TRBJ1-1; 7 nucleotides align to TRBD1. Germline CDR1 and CDR2: SGHRS and YFSETQ. Trimming at V came to 4 bases and at J to 1 base, leaving 4 bases not matched to a gene. The CDR3 sequence is 14 residues long. This chain's CDR3 is CASSTGTANTEAFF. The CDR3 DNA reads as TGCGCCAGCAGCACGGGGACAGCGAACACTGAAGCTTTCTTT. The full variable domain, completed using reference TRBV5-1 and TRBJ1-1, is KAGVTQTPRYLIKTRGQQVTLSCSPISGHRSVSWYQQTPGQGLQFLFEYFSETQRNKGNFPGRFSGRQFSNSRSEMNVSTLELGDSALYLCASSTGTANTEAFFGQGTRLTVV.

The J gene is TRBJ2-7, the V gene TRBV9; perhaps TRBD1 as D (5 bases). This CDR3 region has 15 residues. V was pared by 4 bases and J by 1 base, with 15 bases between. CDR1 and CDR2 (germline): SGDLS, YYNGEE. The chain's CDR3 is CASSPGHIPSYEQYF. DNA for the CDR3: TGTGCCAGCAGCCCAGGACACATACCTTCCTACGAGCAGTACTTC. Full variable domain (rest looked up from reference TRBV9 and TRBJ2-7): DSGVTQTPKHLITATGQRVTLRCSPRSGDLSVYWYQQSLDQGLQFLIQYYNGEERAKGNILERFSAQQFPDLHSELNLSSLELGDSALYFCASSPGHIPSYEQYFGPGTRLTVT.

Regarding this clone: Other DNA sequences in the sample encode the same CDR3. The CDR3 DNA is TGTGCCAGCTCACCAGGGGAAGAGACCCAGTACTTC. It translates to CASSPGEETQYF. The V call is TRBV18, the J call TRBJ2-5; D is undetermined. The CDR3 spans 12 residues. V was cut by 2 bases and J by 3 bases, with 4 bases left in between. Germline V lookup: CDR1 KGHSH, CDR2 LQKENI.

J is TRBJ1-2 and V is TRBV9; TRBD1 agrees at 7 bases. Per the germline V gene, CDR1 is SGDLS and CDR2 is YYNGEE. CDR3 length: 13 residues. The trim removed 3 bases at V and 4 bases at J, leaving 3 bases unmatched. CDR3 in DNA: TGTGCCAGCAGCGGACAGGGCCTCTATGGCTACACCTTC. Its protein product is CASSGQGLYGYTF.

The V gene is TRBV10-3, the J gene TRBJ2-7, with 7 bases aligning to TRBD2. CDR1 is ENHRY, CDR2 SYGVKD, per germline. V was pared by 4 bases and J by 2 bases, with 11 bases of the junction left unmatched. This CDR3 is built from 16 residues. CDR3 protein: CAISASTGGVPYEQYF. The CDR3 DNA is TGTGCCATCAGTGCCAGCACGGGGGGTGTACCCTACGAGCAGTACTTC.

J is TRBJ2-5 and V is TRBV4-1; the match to TRBD1 covers 7 bases. CDR3 length: 14 residues. The V gene's germline CDR1 is MGHRA and CDR2 YSYEKL. Unmatched junction bases numbered 3, after V lost 4 bases and J lost 1 base. DNA of the CDR3: TGCGCCAGCAGCCCGCGACAGGGCCAAGAGACCCAGTACTTC. Residues: CASSPRQGQETQYF.

The chain has TRBV4-3 and TRBJ1-6; unclear D gene. The CDR3 runs 16 residues. V was pared by 0 bases and J by 8 bases, with 14 bases between. CDR1 is LGHNA, CDR2 YSLEER, per germline. The CDR3 spells CASSQDGNIKYSPLHF. The CDR3, as DNA: TGCGCCAGCAGCCAAGATGGGAACATTAAATATTCACCCCTCCACTTT.

This chain joins TRBV6-1 and TRBJ1-6; D is perhaps TRBD1 (6 bases). The CDR3 is 14 amino acids. The V end was cut by 3 bases, the J end by 9 bases, with 12 bases between. Looked up from germline, CDR1 is MNHNS and CDR2 is SASEGT. The CDR3 sequence: CASSEDGQRSPLHF. CDR3 nucleotide sequence: TGTGCCAGCAGTGAGGATGGACAGCGTTCACCCCTCCACTTT.

The chain has TRBV2 and TRBJ1-2, with TRBD1 matching over 7 bases. The CDR3 contains 14 residues. Germline V lookup: CDR1 SNHLY, CDR2 FYNNEI. The J segment lost 5 bases and the V segment lost 6 bases, leaving 9 bases of the junction unmatched. DNA for the CDR3: TGTGCCAGCAGGGCCGAGGCAGGGGGATATGGCTACACCTTC. Translated, it gives CASRAEAGGYGYTF.

This clone was observed a single time. The rearrangement links TRBV6-6 to TRBJ2-1, with 7 bases lining up with TRBD2. The length of the CDR3 is 15 residues. Trimming took 5 bases from V and 11 from J; bases not matched to a gene: 15. In germline, CDR1 is MNHNY, CDR2 SVGAGI (reference sequence). CDR3 nucleotide sequence: TGTGCCAGCAGTAACCCCGGGGGGAATAGTGGAAAGCAGTTCTTC. Encoded protein: CASSNPGGNSGKQFF.

The rearrangement links TRBV5-1 to TRBJ1-2; D might be TRBD1 (5 bases). V gave up 1 base and J gave up 4 bases, with 11 bases separating them. This CDR3 has 14 amino acids. The V gene's germline CDR1 is SGHRS and CDR2 YFSETQ. The CDR3 sequence is CASSLPGESYGYTF. CDR3 bases: TGCGCCAGCAGCTTGCCGGGGGAGAGCTATGGCTACACCTTC.

The genes are TRBV18 and TRBJ1-1; D ambiguous. The CDR3 has 18 amino acids. Germline V gene sequence: CDR1 KGHSH, CDR2 LQKENI. V dropped 6 bases and J dropped 1 base, with 24 bases sitting between them. CDR3 nucleotide sequence: TGTGCCAGCTCCCCAACCCCCGGGTCGGCCCCTAGGAACACTGAAGCTTTCTTT. Its protein is CASSPTPGSAPRNTEAFF.

The rearrangement links TRBV6-5 to TRBJ2-7; D is uncertain. The V end lost 2 bases, the J end lost 6 bases, and 5 bases lay between the germline ends. This CDR3 region has 11 residues. The germline V gene encodes CDR1 MNHEY and CDR2 SVGAGI. The CDR3 sequence: CASSYPPEQYF. The CDR3 DNA reads as TGTGCCAGCAGTTACCCTCCCGAGCAGTACTTC.

The chain links TRBV28 to TRBJ2-7; TRBD1 matches at 9 bases. Germline CDR1 reads MDHEN; CDR2 reads SYDVKM. V gave up 8 bases and J gave up 6 bases; unmatched junction bases: 8. The CDR3 consists of 13 residues. The CDR3 region has the DNA TGTGCCAGCTCGAGGACAGGGGTGGCCGAGCAGTACTTC. Its protein product is CASSRTGVAEQYF. Using reference TRBV28 and TRBJ2-7 for the parts outside the CDR3, the full variable domain is DVKVTQSSRYLVKRTGEKVFLECVQDMDHENMFWYRQDPGLGLRLIYFSYDVKMKEKGDIPEGYSVSREKKERFSLILESASTNQTSMYLCASSRTGVAEQYFGPGTRLTVT.

To note about this clone: The junction differs from germline at one of its ends, possibly a read error. The chain carries TRBV9 and TRBJ2-7, with D perhaps given as TRBD1 or TRBD2 (5 bases each). This CDR3 spans 14 amino acids. Germline V gene data show CDR1 as SGDLS and CDR2 as YYNGEE. The CDR3 nucleotides read TGTGCCAGCAGCGCTCTAGGGACCTCCAACGAGCAGTACTTC. Its translation is CASSALGTSNEQYF. The full variable domain, its missing parts supplied by reference TRBV9 and TRBJ2-7, is DSGVTQTPKHLITATGQRVTLRCSPRSGDLSVYWYQQSLDQGLQFLIQYYNGEERAKGNILERFSAQQFPDLHSELNLSSLELGDSALYFCASSALGTSNEQYFGPGTRLTVT.

This chain joins TRBV11-2 and TRBJ2-1; TRBD1 matches at 12 bases. After removal of 8 bases from V and 7 bases from J, the junction contained 9 bases not matched to a gene. Germline V CDR1 and CDR2: SGHAT, FQNNGV. The CDR3 is 15 residues long. CDR3 sequence: CASARGTGGWNEQFF. DNA for the CDR3: TGTGCCAGCGCCCGCGGGACAGGGGGCTGGAATGAGCAGTTCTTC.

The chain carries TRBV6-5 and TRBJ2-7, with 9 nucleotides matching TRBD1. Trimming at V came to 2 bases and at J to 3 bases, leaving 2 bases not matched to a gene. CDR1 is MNHEY, CDR2 SVGAGI, per germline. CDR3 length: 14 residues. The CDR3 region is CASSYDRGNYEQYF. DNA of the CDR3: TGTGCCAGCAGTTACGACAGGGGGAACTACGAGCAGTACTTC.

The chain recombines TRBV5-4 with TRBJ2-7; D not resolved. Germline values: CDR1 SGHNT, CDR2 YYREEE (reference sequence). The CDR3 is made up of 14 amino acids. The CDR3 nucleotides read TGTGCTGGATCGCAGGCCGGTGTGGGCTACGAGCAGTACTTC. This gives the protein CAGSQAGVGYEQYF. The whole variable domain, filled in from reference TRBV5-4 and TRBJ2-7, reads ETGVTQSPTHLIKTRGQQVTLRCSSQSGHNTVSWYQQALGQGPQFIFQYYREEENGRGNFPPRFSGLQFPNYSSELNVNALELDDSALYLCAGSQAGVGYEQYFGPGTRLTVT.

V usage is TRBV30 and J usage is TRBJ1-6, with 7 bases identical to TRBD1. The J segment lost 6 bases and the V segment lost 0 bases, leaving 5 bases of the junction unmatched. CDR1 and CDR2 from the germline V gene are GTSNPN and SVGIG (reference sequence). The CDR3 extends over 15 amino acids. CDR3 DNA: TGTGCCTGGAGTGTATTACAGGGGATTAATTCACCCCTCCACTTT. This translates into CAWSVLQGINSPLHF.

The chain is built from TRBV19 and TRBJ2-7; TRBD1 matches at 11 bases. This CDR3 spans 13 amino acids. With V trimmed by 9 bases and J by 6 bases, 7 bases remained unmatched. Germline V gene lookup returns CDR1 LNHDA and CDR2 SQIVND (reference sequence). The CDR3 here is CASSGTGGGEQYF. CDR3 bases: TGTGCCAGCTCCGGGACAGGGGGAGGCGAGCAGTACTTC.

The V and J genes are TRBV28 and TRBJ1-5, with D unresolved. Germline V gene data show CDR1 as MDHEN and CDR2 as SYDVKM. This CDR3 is 13 amino acids long. Trimming pared 3 bases from V and 5 bases from J, leaving 8 bases between. The CDR3 nucleotides read TGTGCCAGCAGTTTTGCAGGCTATCAGCCCCAGCATTTT. This gives the protein CASSFAGYQPQHF. The complete variable domain, with remaining parts taken from reference TRBV28 and TRBJ1-5, reads DVKVTQSSRYLVKRTGEKVFLECVQDMDHENMFWYRQDPGLGLRLIYFSYDVKMKEKGDIPEGYSVSREKKERFSLILESASTNQTSMYLCASSFAGYQPQHFGDGTRLSIL.

The V gene is TRBV5-5, the J gene TRBJ1-4, with unresolved D. Trimming took 3 bases from V and 7 from J, leaving 22 bases between them. The length of the CDR3 is 17 residues. Germline V gene sequence: CDR1 SGHKS, CDR2 YYEKEE (reference sequence). This CDR3 reads CASSSPSTSTRGEKLFF. The CDR3 region has the DNA TGTGCCAGCAGCTCTCCATCCACATCTACTCGGGGTGAAAAACTGTTTTTT.

This clone was counted once. The rearrangement joins TRBV19 to TRBJ2-4, with 9 bases matching TRBD2. The CDR3 consists of 16 residues. Trimming removed 3 bases from V and 0 bases from J; junction bases left unmatched: 3. Germline V gene sequence: CDR1 LNHDA, CDR2 SQIVND (reference sequence). The CDR3 sequence: CASSISGGVAKNIQYF. CDR3 bases: TGTGCCAGTAGTATTAGCGGGGGAGTAGCCAAAAACATTCAGTACTTC.